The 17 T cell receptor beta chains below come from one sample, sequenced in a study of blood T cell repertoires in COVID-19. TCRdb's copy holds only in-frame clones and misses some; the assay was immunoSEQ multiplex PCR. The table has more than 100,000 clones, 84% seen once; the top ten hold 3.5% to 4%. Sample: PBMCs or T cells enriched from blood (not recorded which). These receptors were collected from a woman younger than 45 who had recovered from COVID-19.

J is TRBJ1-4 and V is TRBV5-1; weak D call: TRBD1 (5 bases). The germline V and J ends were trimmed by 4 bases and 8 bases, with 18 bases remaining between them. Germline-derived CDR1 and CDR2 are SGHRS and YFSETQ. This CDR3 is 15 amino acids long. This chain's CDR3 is CASSLPRGRREKLFF. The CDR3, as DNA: TGCGCCAGCAGCCTTCCCCGGGGGAGACGAGAAAAACTGTTTTTT.

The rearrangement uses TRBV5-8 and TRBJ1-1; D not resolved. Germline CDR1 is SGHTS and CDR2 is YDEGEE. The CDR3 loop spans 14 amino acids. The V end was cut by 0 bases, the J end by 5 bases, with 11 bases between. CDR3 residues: CASSLEAGLTEAFF. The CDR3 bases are TGTGCCAGCAGCTTGGAAGCGGGGTTGACTGAAGCTTTCTTT. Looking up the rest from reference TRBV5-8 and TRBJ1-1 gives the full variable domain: EAGVTQSPTHLIKTRGQQATLRCSPISGHTSVYWYQQALGLGLQFLLWYDEGEERNRGNFPPRFSGRQFPNYSSELNVNALELEDSALYLCASSLEAGLTEAFFGQGTRLTVV.

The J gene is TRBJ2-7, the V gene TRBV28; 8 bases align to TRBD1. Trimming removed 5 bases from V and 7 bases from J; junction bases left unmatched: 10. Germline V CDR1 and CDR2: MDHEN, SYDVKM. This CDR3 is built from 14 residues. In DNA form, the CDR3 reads TGTGCCAGCAGTATACAGACAGGGGCGGGGGAGCAGTACTTC. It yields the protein CASSIQTGAGEQYF. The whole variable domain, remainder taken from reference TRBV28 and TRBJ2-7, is DVKVTQSSRYLVKRTGEKVFLECVQDMDHENMFWYRQDPGLGLRLIYFSYDVKMKEKGDIPEGYSVSREKKERFSLILESASTNQTSMYLCASSIQTGAGEQYFGPGTRLTVT.

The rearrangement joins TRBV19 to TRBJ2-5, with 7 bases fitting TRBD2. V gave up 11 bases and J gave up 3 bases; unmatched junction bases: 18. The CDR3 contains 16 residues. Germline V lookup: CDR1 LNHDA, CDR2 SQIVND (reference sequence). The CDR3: CASKRGLWSGEETQYF. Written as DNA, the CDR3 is TGTGCCTCCAAAAGGGGATTGTGGAGCGGGGAAGAGACCCAGTACTTC.

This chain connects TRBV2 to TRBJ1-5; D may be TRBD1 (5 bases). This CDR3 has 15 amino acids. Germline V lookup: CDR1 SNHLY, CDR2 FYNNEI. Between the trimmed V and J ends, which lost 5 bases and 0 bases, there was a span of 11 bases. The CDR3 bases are TGTGCCAGCAGTTCACAGGTCCATAGCAATCAGCCCCAGCATTTT. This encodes CASSSQVHSNQPQHF.

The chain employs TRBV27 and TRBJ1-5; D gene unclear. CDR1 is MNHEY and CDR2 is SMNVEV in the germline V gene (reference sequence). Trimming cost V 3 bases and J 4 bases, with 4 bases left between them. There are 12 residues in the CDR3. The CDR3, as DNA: TGTGCCAGCAGTTTCAATAATCAGCCCCAGCATTTT. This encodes CASSFNNQPQHF.

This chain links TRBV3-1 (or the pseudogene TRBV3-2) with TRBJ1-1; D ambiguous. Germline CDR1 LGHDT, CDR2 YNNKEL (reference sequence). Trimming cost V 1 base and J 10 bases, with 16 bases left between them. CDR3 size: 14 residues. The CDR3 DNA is TGTGCCAGCAGCCAAGGGGGAGTCGGGGTAGGAGCTTTCTTT. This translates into CASSQGGVGVGAFF.

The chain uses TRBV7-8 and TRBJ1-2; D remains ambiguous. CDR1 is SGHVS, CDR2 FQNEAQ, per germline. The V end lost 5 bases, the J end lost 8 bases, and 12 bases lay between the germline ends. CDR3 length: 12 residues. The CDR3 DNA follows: TGTGCCAGCAGCCCACAAATGAACGGCTACACCTTC. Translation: CASSPQMNGYTF.

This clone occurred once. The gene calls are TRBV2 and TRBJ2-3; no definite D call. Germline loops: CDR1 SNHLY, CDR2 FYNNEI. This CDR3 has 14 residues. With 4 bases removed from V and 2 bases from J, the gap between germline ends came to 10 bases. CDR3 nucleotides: TGTGCCAGCAGTGTGATACTTTTCACAGATACGCAGTATTTT. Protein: CASSVILFTDTQYF.

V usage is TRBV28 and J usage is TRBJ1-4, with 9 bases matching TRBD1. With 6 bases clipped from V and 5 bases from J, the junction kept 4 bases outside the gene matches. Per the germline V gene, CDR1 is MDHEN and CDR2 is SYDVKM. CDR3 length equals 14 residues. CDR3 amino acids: CASSRQGENEKLFF. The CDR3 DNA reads TGTGCCAGCAGCCGACAGGGGGAGAATGAAAAACTGTTTTTT. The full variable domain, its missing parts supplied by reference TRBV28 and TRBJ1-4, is DVKVTQSSRYLVKRTGEKVFLECVQDMDHENMFWYRQDPGLGLRLIYFSYDVKMKEKGDIPEGYSVSREKKERFSLILESASTNQTSMYLCASSRQGENEKLFFGSGTQLSVL.

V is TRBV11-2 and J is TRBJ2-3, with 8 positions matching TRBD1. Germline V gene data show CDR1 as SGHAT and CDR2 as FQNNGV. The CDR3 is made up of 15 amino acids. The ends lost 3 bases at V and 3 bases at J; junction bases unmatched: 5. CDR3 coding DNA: TGTGCCAGCAGCTTCTCGGACAGGGTTACAGATACGCAGTATTTT. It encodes CASSFSDRVTDTQYF.

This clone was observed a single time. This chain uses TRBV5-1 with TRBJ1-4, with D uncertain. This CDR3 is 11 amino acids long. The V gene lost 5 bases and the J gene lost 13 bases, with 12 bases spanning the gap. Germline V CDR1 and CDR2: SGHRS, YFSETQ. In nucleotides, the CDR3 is TGCGCCAGCAGTCCAACCTTGGCACTGTTTTTT. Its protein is CASSPTLALFF.

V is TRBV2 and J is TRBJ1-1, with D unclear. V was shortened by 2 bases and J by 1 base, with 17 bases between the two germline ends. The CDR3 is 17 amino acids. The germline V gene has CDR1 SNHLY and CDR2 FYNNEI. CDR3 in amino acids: CASSESGRTLSNTEAFF. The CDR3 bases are TGTGCCAGCAGTGAATCGGGAAGAACTCTCTCGAACACTGAAGCTTTCTTT. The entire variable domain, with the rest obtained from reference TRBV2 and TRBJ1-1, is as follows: EPEVTQTPSHQVTQMGQEVILRCVPISNHLYFYWYRQILGQKVEFLVSFYNNEISEKSEIFDDQFSVERPDGSNFTLKIRSTKLEDSAMYFCASSESGRTLSNTEAFFGQGTRLTVV.

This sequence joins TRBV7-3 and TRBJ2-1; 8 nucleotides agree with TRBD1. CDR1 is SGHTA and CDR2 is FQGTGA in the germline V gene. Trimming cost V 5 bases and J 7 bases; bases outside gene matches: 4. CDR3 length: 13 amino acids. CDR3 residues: CASSRTGRNEQFF. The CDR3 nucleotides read TGTGCCAGCAGCCGGACAGGGCGGAATGAGCAGTTCTTC.

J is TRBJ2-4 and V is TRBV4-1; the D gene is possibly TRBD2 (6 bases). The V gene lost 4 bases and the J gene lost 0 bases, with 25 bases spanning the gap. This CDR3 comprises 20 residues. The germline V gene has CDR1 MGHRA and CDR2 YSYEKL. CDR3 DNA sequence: TGCGCCAGCAGCCCTCGCGAGCCTAGCGAAGGACTTGTAGCCAAAAACATTCAGTACTTC. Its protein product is CASSPREPSEGLVAKNIQYF.

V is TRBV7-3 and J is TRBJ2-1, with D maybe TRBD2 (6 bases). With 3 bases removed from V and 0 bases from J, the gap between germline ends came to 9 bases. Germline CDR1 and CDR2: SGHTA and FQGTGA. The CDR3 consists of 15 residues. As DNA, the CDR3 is TGTGCCAGCAGCTTCGACGGGAGCTCCTACAATGAGCAGTTCTTC. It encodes CASSFDGSSYNEQFF.

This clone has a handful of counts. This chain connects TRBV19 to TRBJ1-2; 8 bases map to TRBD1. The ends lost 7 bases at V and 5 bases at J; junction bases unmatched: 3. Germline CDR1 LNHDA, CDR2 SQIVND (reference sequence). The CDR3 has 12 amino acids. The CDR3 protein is CASTHRGYGYTF. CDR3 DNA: TGTGCCAGTACCCACAGGGGGTATGGCTACACCTTC. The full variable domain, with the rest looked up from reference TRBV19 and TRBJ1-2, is DGGITQSPKYLFRKEGQNVTLSCEQNLNHDAMYWYRQDPGQGLRLIYYSQIVNDFQKGDIAEGYSVSREKKESFPLTVTSAQKNPTAFYLCASTHRGYGYTFGSGTRLTVV.